Reported below is one T cell receptor (beta chain). Its specificity is not known. In germline, CDR1 is MNHEY, CDR2 SVGEGT. The CDR3 consists of 13 residues. V was pared by 0 bases and J by 6 bases, with 6 bases between. In TCRdb, the RT-PCR reads were re-called with MiXCR into one record per CDR3 protein. Of 600,000 to 850,000 distinct CDR3 sequences in the sample, 14% were seen once. This sample stems from a study of response to subunit inactivated influenza vaccine. Study results and limitations: The authors put forward the suggestion that each seasonal influenza vaccination may bring in only a limited number of new T cells.

The source was PBMCs from blood, collected less than 15 days before vaccination. This TCR derives from a man over 45 who received an inactivated influenza vaccine. The chain employs TRBV6-2 or TRBV6-3 and TRBJ2-1; D may be TRBD2 (5 bases). The CDR3 spells CASSYSGSNEQFF. The CDR3 DNA is TGTGCCAGCAGTTACTCGGGGAGCAATGAGCAGTTCTTC.